This is a list of T cell receptor beta chains from one sample in a study of cytomegalovirus exposure and HLA in healthy donors. Measured with immunoSEQ multiplex PCR; TCRdb has only the in-frame clones, and not every one. The sample shows about 76,000 clones, more than 55% of them seen only once. Sequencing input: PBMCs. The receptors here all came from a man aged 55 to 70 in good health and CMV-seropositive. Each CDR3 is given with its conserved first and last residue.

CDR3aa,v_gene,j_gene
CASSLAGTGESEQYF,TRBV28,TRBJ2-7
CASSLFRDRGLGYTF,TRBV7-8,TRBJ1-2
CASSPRQGPVGTEAFF,TRBV5-1,TRBJ1-1
CASSVATGEADTQYF,TRBV9,TRBJ2-3
CASSGGGLGEAFF,TRBV10-1,TRBJ1-1
CASSGVAGSTDTQYF,TRBV6-4,TRBJ2-3
CASSLAGGPESYNEQFF,TRBV5-4,TRBJ2-1
CASSSRTSGFYNEQFF,TRBV6-5,TRBJ2-1
CASSPRQGFYGYTF,TRBV7-6,TRBJ1-2
CASSPTAYEKLFF,TRBV7-6,TRBJ1-4
CASSFDKGISYNEQFF,TRBV5-4,TRBJ2-1
CASSLQGVPEAFF,TRBV27,TRBJ1-1
CASSQGSNSNQPQHF,TRBV2,TRBJ1-5
CASSGSSGSYNEQFF,TRBV10-2,TRBJ2-1
CASSPSGLHSNQPQHF,TRBV18,TRBJ1-5
CASSEQDSSSYEQYF,TRBV6-1,TRBJ2-7
CASSLGVGGPYEQYF,TRBV13,TRBJ2-7
CAWSADRAPNQPQHF,TRBV30,TRBJ1-5
CASRRLTGELFF,TRBV6-5,TRBJ2-2
CASSLGHTNTGELFF,TRBV5-1,TRBJ2-2
CASRPATGGTGELFF,TRBV19,TRBJ2-2
CASSLEPTDYNEQFF,TRBV7-6,TRBJ2-1